This T cell receptor (beta chain) was found in a study of identical twins. The germline V gene encodes CDR1 LNHDA and CDR2 SQIVND (reference sequence). Trimming at V came to 4 bases and at J to 6 bases, leaving 8 bases not matched to a gene. The CDR3 is 15 residues long. TCRdb reprocessed the 5' RACE reads via MiXCR and lists one record per CDR3 protein. The data contain around 1.7 million distinct CDR3 sequences, roughly a third of them seen just once; the ten biggest clones take up around 0.25%. Sequencing was done on a sample of cord blood. This TCR derives from a newborn girl in good health. This rearrangement joins TRBV19 to TRBJ2-1; 8 nucleotides match TRBD1. Here the CDR3 reads CASSKRGQGSNEQFF. The CDR3 DNA reads TGTGCCAGTAGTAAACGAGGACAGGGAAGCAATGAGCAGTTCTTC.